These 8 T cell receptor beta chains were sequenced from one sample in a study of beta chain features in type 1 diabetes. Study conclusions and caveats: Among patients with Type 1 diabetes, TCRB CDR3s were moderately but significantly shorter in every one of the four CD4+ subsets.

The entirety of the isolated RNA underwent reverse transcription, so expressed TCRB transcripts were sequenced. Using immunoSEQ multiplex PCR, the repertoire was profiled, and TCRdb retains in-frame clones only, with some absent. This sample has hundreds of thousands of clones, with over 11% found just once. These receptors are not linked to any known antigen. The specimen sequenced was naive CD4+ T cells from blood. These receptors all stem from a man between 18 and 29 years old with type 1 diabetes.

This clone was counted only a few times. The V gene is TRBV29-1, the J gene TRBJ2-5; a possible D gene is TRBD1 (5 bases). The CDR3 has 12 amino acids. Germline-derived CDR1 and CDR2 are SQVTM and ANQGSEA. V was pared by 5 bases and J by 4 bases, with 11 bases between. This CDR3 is CSVSSGPETQYF. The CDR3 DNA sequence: TGCAGCGTTTCATCAGGGCCAGAGACCCAGTACTTC.

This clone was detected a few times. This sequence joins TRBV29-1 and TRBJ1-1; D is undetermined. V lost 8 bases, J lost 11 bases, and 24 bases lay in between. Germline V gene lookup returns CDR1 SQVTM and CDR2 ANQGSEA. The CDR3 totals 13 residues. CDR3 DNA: TGCAGCTCATATAACCGGGCCCATCAAGGCGCTTTCTTT. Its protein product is CSSYNRAHQGAFF.

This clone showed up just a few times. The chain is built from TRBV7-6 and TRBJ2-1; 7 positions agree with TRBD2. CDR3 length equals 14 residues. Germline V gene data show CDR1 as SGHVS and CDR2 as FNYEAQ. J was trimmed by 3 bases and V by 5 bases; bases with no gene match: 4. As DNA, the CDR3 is TGTGCCAGCAGCCTTGGACTAGTCTACAATGAGCAGTTCTTC. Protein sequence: CASSLGLVYNEQFF.

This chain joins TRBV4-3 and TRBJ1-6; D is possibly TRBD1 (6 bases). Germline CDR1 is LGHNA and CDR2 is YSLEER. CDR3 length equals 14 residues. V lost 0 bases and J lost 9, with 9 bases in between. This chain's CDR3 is CASSQEQGSSPLHF. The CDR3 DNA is TGCGCCAGCAGCCAAGAACAGGGATCTTCACCCCTCCACTTT.

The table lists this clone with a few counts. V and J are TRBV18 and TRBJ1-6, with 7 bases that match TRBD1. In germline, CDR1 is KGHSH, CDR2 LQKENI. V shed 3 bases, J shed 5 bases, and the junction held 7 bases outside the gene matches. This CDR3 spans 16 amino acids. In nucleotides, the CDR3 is TGTGCCAGCTCACCGCCCTCAGGGGGGGATAATTCACCCCTCCACTTT. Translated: CASSPPSGGDNSPLHF.

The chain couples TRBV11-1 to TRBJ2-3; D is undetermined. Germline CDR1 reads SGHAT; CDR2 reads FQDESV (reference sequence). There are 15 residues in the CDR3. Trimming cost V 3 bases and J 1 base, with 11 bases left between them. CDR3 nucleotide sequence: TGTGCCAGCAGCTTCCCCGGCGTTGGCACAGATACGCAGTATTTT. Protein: CASSFPGVGTDTQYF.

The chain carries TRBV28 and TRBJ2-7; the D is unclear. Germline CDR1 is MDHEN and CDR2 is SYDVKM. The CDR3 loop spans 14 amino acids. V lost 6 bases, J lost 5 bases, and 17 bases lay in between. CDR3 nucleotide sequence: TGTGCCAGCAGCCTTGGATCCCAACGGAACGAGCAGTACTTC. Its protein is CASSLGSQRNEQYF.

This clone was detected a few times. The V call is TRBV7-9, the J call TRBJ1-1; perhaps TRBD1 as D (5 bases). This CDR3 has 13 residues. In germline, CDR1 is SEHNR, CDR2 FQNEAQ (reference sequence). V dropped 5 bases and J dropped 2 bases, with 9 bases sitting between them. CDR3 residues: CASSADSNTEAFF. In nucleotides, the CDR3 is TGTGCCAGCAGCGCTGACAGTAACACTGAAGCTTTCTTT.